This T cell receptor (beta chain) came from a study of shared clonotypes between healthy human individuals. Across the whole study: CD4 naive and CD4 memory each took three plates per donor, while CD8 naive took two and CD8 memory one.

Repertoires were generated with immunoSEQ multiplex PCR, while TCRdb's copy carries only in-frame clones and drops some. Of around 1.1 million clones listed, roughly 77% are singletons. Sample: memory CD4+ T cells from PBMCs. Indicated subset: CD45RA-negative fraction. The origin of this receptor is a man younger than 35 in good health. Some clones in this sample may be carry-over from other donors' samples.

The CDR3 loop reads CATYPRGGYGYTF. The CDR3 nucleotides are TGTGCCACCTACCCCCGGGGGGGCTATGGCTACACCTTC. The J gene is TRBJ1-2, the V gene TRBV19, with TRBD1 as a possible D gene (5 bases). V lost 10 bases, J lost 4 bases, and 16 bases lay in between. The CDR3 length is 13 residues. Germline V gene lookup returns CDR1 LNHDA and CDR2 SQIVND (reference sequence).